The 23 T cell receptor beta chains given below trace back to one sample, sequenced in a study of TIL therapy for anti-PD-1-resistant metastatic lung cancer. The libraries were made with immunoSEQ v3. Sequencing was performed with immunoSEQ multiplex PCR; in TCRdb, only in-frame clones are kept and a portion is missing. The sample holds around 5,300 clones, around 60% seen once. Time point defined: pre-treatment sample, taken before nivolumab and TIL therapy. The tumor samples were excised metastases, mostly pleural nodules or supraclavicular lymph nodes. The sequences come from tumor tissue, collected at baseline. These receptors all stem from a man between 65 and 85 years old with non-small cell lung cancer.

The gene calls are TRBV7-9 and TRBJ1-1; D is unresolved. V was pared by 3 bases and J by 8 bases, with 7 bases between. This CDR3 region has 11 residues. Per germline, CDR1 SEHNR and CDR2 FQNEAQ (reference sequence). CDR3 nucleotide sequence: TGTGCCAGCAGCTTGGCGCTCGAAGCTTTCTTT. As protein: CASSLALEAFF.

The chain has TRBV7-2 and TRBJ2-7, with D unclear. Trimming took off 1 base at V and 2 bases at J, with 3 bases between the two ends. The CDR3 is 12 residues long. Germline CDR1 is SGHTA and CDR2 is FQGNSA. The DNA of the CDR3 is TGTGCCAGCAGCTTAGAACCCTACGAGCAGTACTTC. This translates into CASSLEPYEQYF. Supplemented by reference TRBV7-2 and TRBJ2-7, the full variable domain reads GAGVSQSPSNKVTEKGKDVELRCDPISGHTALYWYRQSLGQGLEFLIYFQGNSAPDKSGLPSDRFSAERTGGSVSTLTIQRTQQEDSAVYLCASSLEPYEQYFGPGTRLTVT.

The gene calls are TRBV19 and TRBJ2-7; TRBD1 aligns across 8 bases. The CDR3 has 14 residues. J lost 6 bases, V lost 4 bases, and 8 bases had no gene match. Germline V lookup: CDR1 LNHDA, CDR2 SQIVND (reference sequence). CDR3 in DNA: TGTGCCAGTAGTACCACCGGGACAGGCCCCGAGCAGTACTTC. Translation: CASSTTGTGPEQYF.

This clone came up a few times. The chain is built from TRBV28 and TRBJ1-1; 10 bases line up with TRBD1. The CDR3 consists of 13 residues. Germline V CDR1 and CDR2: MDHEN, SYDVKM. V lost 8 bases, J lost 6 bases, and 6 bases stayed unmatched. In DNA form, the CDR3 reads TGTGCCAGCGAAGACAGGGGGCGGGCTGAAGCTTTCTTT. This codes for CASEDRGRAEAFF. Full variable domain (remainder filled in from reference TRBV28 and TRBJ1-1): DVKVTQSSRYLVKRTGEKVFLECVQDMDHENMFWYRQDPGLGLRLIYFSYDVKMKEKGDIPEGYSVSREKKERFSLILESASTNQTSMYLCASEDRGRAEAFFGQGTRLTVV.

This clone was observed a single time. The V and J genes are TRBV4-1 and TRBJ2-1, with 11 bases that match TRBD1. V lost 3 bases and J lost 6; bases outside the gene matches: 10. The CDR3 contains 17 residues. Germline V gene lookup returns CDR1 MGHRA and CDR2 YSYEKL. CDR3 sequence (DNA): TGCGCCAGCAGCCACAAACCGGGACAGGGGGTTGGCAATGAGCAGTTCTTC. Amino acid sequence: CASSHKPGQGVGNEQFF.

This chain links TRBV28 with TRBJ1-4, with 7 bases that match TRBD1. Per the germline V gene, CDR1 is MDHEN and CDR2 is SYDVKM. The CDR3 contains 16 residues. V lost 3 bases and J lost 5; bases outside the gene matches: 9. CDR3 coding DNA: TGTGCCAGCAGTTTGAGTCAACAGGGGCAAAATGAAAAACTGTTTTTT. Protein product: CASSLSQQGQNEKLFF.

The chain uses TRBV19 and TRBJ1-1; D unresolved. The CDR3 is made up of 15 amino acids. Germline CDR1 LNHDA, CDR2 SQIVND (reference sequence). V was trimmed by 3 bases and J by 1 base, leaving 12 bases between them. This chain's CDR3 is CASSMLANSNTEAFF. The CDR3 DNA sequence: TGTGCCAGTAGTATGTTGGCCAATTCGAACACTGAAGCTTTCTTT.

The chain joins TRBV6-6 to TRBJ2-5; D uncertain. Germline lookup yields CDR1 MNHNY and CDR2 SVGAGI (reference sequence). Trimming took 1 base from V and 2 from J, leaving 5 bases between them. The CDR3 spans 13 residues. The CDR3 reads CASSYYRQETQYF. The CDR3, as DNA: TGTGCCAGCAGTTACTACAGACAAGAGACCCAGTACTTC.

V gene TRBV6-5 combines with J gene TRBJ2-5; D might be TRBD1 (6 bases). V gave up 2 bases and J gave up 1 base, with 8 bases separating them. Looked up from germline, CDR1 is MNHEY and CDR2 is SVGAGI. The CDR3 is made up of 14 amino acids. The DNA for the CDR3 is TGTGCCAGCAGTTACGGGACATTCCAAGAGACCCAGTACTTC. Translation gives CASSYGTFQETQYF.

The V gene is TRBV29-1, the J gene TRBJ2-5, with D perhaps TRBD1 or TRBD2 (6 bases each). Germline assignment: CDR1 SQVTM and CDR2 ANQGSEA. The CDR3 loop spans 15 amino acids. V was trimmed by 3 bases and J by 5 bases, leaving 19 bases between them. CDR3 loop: CSVEPTWGAGETQYF. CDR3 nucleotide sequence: TGCAGCGTTGAGCCAACATGGGGGGCTGGGGAGACCCAGTACTTC. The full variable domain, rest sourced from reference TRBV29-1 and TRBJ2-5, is SAVISQKPSRDICQRGTSLTIQCQVDSQVTMMFWYRQQPGQSLTLIATANQGSEATYESGFVIDKFPISRPNLTFSTLTVSNMSPEDSSIYLCSVEPTWGAGETQYFGPGTRLLVL.

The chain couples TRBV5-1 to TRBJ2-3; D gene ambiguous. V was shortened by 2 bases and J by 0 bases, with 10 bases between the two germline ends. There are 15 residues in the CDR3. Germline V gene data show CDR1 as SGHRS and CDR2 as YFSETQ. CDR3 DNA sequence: TGCGCCAGCAGCTTTGGCGGCTCTAGCACAGATACGCAGTATTTT. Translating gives CASSFGGSSTDTQYF.

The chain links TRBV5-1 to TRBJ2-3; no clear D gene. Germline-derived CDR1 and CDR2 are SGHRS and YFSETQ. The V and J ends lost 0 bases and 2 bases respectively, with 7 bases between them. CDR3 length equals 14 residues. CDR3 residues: CASSLGTVTDTQYF. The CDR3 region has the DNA TGCGCCAGCAGCTTGGGGACGGTCACAGATACGCAGTATTTT.

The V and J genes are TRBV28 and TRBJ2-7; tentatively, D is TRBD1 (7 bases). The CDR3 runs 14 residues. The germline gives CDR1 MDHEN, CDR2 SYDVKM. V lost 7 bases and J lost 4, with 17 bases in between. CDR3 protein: CASTPGGGRYEQYF. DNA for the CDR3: TGTGCCAGCACCCCCGGAGGGGGCCGTTACGAGCAGTACTTC. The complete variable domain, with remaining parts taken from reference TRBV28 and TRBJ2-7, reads DVKVTQSSRYLVKRTGEKVFLECVQDMDHENMFWYRQDPGLGLRLIYFSYDVKMKEKGDIPEGYSVSREKKERFSLILESASTNQTSMYLCASTPGGGRYEQYFGPGTRLTVT.

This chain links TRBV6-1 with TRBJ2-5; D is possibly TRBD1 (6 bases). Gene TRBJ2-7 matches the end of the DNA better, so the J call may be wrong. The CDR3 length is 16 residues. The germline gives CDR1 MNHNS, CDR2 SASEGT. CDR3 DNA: TGTGCCAGCAGTGACCATGGTGTCAGGGGAGAGGACGAGCAGTACTTC. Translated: CASSDHGVRGEDEQYF.

The CDR3 coding sequence is TGCGCCAGCAGCCCCAAAGGACTGGTGAGCTCCTACGAGCAGTACTTC. As protein: CASSPKGLVSSYEQYF. The chain combines TRBV5-1 with TRBJ2-7, with D perhaps matching TRBD2 (5 bases). Germline V lookup: CDR1 SGHRS, CDR2 YFSETQ. CDR3 length equals 16 residues. The germline V and J ends were trimmed by 4 bases and 0 bases, with 17 bases remaining between them.

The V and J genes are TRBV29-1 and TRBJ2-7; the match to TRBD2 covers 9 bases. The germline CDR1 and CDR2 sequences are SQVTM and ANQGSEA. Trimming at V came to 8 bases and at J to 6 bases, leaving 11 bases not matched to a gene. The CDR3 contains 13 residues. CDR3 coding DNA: TGCAGCACCGTTTTAGCGGGAGCGGGCGAGCAGTACTTC. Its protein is CSTVLAGAGEQYF.

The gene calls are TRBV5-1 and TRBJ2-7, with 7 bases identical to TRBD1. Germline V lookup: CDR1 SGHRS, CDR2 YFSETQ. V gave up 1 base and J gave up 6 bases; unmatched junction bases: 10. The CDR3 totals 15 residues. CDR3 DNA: TGCGCCAGCAGCTTGTATGAGGGGGCCTCAAGCGAGCAGTACTTC. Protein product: CASSLYEGASSEQYF.

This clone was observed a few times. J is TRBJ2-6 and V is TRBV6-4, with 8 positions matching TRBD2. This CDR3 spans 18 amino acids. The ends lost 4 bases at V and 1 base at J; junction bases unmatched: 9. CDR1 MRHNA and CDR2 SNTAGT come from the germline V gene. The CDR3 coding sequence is TGTGCCAGCAGTGTGTGGCGGGAGGCTTGGTCTGGGGCCAACGTCCTGACTTTC. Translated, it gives CASSVWREAWSGANVLTF.

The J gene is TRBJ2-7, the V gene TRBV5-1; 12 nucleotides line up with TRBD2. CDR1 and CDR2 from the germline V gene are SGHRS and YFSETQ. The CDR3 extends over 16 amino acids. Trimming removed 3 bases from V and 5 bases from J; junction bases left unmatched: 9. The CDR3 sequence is CASSSWTSGIGDEQYF. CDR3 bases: TGCGCCAGCAGCTCATGGACTAGCGGGATAGGCGACGAGCAGTACTTC. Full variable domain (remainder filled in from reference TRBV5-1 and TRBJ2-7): KAGVTQTPRYLIKTRGQQVTLSCSPISGHRSVSWYQQTPGQGLQFLFEYFSETQRNKGNFPGRFSGRQFSNSRSEMNVSTLELGDSALYLCASSSWTSGIGDEQYFGPGTRLTVT.

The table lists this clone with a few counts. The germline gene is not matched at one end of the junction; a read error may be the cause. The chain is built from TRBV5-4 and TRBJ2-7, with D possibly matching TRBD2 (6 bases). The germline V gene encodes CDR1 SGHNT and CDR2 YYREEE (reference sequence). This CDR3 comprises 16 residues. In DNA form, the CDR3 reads TGTGCCAGCAGCACGGCCCGTCACCGGGACTCCCACGAGCAGTACTTC. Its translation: CASSTARHRDSHEQYF.

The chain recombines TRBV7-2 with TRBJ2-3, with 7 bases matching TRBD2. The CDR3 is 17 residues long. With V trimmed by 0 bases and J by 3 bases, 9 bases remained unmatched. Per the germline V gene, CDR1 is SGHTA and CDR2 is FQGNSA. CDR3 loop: CASSLAGGPSGTDTQYF. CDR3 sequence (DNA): TGTGCCAGCAGCTTAGCGGGAGGGCCCTCGGGGACAGATACGCAGTATTTT.

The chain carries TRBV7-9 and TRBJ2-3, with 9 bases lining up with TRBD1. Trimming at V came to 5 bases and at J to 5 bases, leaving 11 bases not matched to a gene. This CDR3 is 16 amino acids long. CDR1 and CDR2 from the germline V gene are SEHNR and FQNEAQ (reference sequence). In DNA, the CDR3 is TGTGCCAGCAGCCAACGAACAGGGGGCGCAGTAGATACGCAGTATTTT. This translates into CASSQRTGGAVDTQYF.

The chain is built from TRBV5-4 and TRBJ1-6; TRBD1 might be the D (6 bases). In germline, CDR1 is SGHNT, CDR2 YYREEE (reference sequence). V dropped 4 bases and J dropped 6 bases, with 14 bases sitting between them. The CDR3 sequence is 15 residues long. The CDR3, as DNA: TGTGCCAGCAGCATACGGGACATCTCTAATTCACCCCTCCACTTT. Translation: CASSIRDISNSPLHF. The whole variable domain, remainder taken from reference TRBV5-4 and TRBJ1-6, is ETGVTQSPTHLIKTRGQQVTLRCSSQSGHNTVSWYQQALGQGPQFIFQYYREEENGRGNFPPRFSGLQFPNYSSELNVNALELDDSALYLCASSIRDISNSPLHFGNGTRLTVT.